This T cell receptor beta chain was recorded in a study of blood T cell repertoires in COVID-19. Study information: The United States, Italy and Spain were the sources of the acute and convalescent COVID-19 samples.

Patients at the Seattle site were enrolled during active infection and followed longitudinally. The method was immunoSEQ multiplex PCR; TCRdb's version includes in-frame clones alone and lacks a portion of them. This sample has 54,000 or so clones, with over 65% found just once. The V gene's germline CDR1 is SQVTM and CDR2 ANQGSEA. The CDR3 contains 14 residues. Losses at the gene ends were 8 bases for V and 9 bases for J; bases not matched to a gene: 12. The chain has TRBV29-1 and TRBJ2-1, with 11 bases matching TRBD2. The sample comprised peripheral blood. This clonotype was sampled from an elderly man with COVID-19, enrolled during active disease. In nucleotides, the CDR3 is TGCAGCCTAGGTAGAGGACTAGCGGGTTCTGAGCAGTTCTTC. It yields the protein CSLGRGLAGSEQFF.